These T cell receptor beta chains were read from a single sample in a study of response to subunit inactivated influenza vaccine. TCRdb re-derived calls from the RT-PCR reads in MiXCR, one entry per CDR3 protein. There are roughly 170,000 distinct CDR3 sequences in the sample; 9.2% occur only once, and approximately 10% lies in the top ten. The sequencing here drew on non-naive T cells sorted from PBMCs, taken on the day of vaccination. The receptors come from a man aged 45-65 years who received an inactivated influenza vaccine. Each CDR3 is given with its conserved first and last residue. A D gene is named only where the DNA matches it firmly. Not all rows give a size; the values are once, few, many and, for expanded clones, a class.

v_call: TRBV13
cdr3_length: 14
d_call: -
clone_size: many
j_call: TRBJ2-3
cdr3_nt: TGTGCCAGCAGCTTAGAGGGTACCGGAGATACGCAGTATTTT
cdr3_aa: CASSLEGTGDTQYF

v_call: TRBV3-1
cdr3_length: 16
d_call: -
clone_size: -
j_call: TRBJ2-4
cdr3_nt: TGTGCCAGCAGCCACCCAGGGGGGGTCACCAAAAACATTCAGTACTTC
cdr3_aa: CASSHPGGVTKNIQYF

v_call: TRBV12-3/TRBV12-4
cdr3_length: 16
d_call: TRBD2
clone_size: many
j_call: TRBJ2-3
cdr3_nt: TGTGCCAGCAGCCCCCGACTAGCTAGTGGGAGAGATACGCAGTATTTT
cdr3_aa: CASSPRLASGRDTQYF

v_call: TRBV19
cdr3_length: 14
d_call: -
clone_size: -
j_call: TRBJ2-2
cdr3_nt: TGTGCCAGTAGTATGAGCACCAACACCGGGGAGCTGTTTTTT
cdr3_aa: CASSMSTNTGELFF

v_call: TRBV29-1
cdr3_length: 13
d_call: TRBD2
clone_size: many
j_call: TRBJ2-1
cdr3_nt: TGCAGCTGCCTGCGGGAGGGCCCCGGTGAGCAGTTCTTC
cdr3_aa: CSCLREGPGEQFF

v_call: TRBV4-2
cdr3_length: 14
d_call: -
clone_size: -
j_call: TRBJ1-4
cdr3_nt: TGTGCCAGCGGTACCATGGATACTAATGAAAAACTGTTTTTT
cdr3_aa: CASGTMDTNEKLFF

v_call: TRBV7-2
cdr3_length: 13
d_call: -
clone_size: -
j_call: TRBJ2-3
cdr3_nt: TGTGCCAGCCGCTCGGGGGTAACAGATACGCAGTATTTT
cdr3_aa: CASRSGVTDTQYF

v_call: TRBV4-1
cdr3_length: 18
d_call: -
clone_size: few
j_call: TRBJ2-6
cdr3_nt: TGCGCCAGCAGCCAACCGGGACTCAGGGCTTCAGGGGCCAACGTCCTGACTTTC
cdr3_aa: CASSQPGLRASGANVLTF

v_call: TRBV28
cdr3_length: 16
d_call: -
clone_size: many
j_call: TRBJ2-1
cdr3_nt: TGTGCCAGCAGTCTCACAGTCTTTGGGTCCTACAATGAGCAGTTCTTC
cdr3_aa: CASSLTVFGSYNEQFF

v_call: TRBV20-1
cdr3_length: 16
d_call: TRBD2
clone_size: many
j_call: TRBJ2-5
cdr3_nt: TGCAGTGCTAGAGGGCTAGCGGGATCCTTACAAGAGACCCAGTACTTC
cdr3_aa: CSARGLAGSLQETQYF

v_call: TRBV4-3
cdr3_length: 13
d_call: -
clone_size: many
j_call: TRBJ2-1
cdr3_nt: TGCGCCAGCAGCCAAGAAAAAAACACCTTGCAGTTCTTC
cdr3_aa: CASSQEKNTLQFF

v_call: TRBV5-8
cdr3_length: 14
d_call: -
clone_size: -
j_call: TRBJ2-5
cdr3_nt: TGTGCCAGCAGCTTGGAACCGGGGCAAGAGACCCAGTACTTC
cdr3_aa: CASSLEPGQETQYF

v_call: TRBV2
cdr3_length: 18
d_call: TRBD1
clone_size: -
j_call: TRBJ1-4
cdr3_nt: TGTGCCAGCAGTGTGAGGGGGCAGGGAGGCCCAACGAGGAAAAAACTGTTTTTT
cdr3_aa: CASSVRGQGGPTRKKLFF

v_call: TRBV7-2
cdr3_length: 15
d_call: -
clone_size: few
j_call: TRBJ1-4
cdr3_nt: TGTGCCAGCAGCCAGACCCAGGTGCTTAATGAAAAACTGTTTTTT
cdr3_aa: CASSQTQVLNEKLFF

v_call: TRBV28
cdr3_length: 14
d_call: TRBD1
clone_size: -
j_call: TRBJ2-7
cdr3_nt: TGTGCCAGCAGTCCCCGGGACAGGATCGGCGAGCAGTACTTC
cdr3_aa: CASSPRDRIGEQYF

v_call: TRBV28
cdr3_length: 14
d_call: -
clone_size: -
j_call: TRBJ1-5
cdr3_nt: TGTGCCAGCAGGACCCCAGCGAACGGGCAGCCCCAGCATTTT
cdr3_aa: CASRTPANGQPQHF

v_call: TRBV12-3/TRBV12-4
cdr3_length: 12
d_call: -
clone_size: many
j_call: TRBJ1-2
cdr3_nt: TGTGCCAGCGTATTGGCTCCTTATGGCTACACCTTC
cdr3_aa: CASVLAPYGYTF

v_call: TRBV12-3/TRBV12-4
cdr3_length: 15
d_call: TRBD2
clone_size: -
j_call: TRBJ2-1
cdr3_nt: TGTGCCAGCAGTTTAGCACTAGCGGGGAGCAATGAGCAGTTCTTC
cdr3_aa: CASSLALAGSNEQFF

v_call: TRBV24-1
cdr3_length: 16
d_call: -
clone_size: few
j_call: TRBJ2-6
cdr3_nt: TGTGCCACCAGTGATTCAGCTAACTCTGGGGCCAACGTCCTGACTTTC
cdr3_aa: CATSDSANSGANVLTF

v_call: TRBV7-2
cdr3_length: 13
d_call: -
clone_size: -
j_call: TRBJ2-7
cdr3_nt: TGTGCCAGCAGCGTTGACGGTTCCTACGAGCAGTACTTC
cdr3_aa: CASSVDGSYEQYF

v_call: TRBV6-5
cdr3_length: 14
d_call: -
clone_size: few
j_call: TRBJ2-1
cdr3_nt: TGTGCCAGCAGTTACTCGGCTAGGGCCAATGAGCAGTTCTTC
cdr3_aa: CASSYSARANEQFF

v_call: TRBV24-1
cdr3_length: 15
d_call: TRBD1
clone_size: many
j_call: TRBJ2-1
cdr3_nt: TGTGCCACCGGATACCCGGGACAGAGCTTCAATGAGCAGTTCTTC
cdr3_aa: CATGYPGQSFNEQFF

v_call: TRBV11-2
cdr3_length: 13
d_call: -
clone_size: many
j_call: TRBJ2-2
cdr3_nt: TGTGCCAGCAGCTCGCAGGGGGGCGGGGAGCTGTTTTTT
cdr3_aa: CASSSQGGGELFF

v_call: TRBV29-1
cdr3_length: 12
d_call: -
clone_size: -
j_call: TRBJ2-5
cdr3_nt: TGCAGCGTTCGTCCGAACCAAGAGACCCAGTACTTC
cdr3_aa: CSVRPNQETQYF

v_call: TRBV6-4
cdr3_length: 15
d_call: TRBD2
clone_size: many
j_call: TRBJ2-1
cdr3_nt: TGTGCCAGCAGTCCGACTAGCGGGGGACACAATGAGCAGTTCTTC
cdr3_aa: CASSPTSGGHNEQFF

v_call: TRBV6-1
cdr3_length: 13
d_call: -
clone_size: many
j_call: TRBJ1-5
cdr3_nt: TGTGCCAGCGGAACCGATAGCAATCAGCCCCAGCATTTT
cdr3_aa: CASGTDSNQPQHF

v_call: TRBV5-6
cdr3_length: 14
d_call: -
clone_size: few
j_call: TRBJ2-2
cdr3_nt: TGTGCCAGCAGTCGACAGGTGTTTCCCGGGGAGCTGTTTTTT
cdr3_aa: CASSRQVFPGELFF

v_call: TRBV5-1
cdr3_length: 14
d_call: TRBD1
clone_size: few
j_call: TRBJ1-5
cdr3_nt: TGCGCCAGCAGCTTGGAGTCAGGGGGGCAGCCCCAGCATTTT
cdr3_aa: CASSLESGGQPQHF

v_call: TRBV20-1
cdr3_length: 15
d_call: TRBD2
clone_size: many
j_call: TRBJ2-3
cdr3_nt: TGCAGTGCGTCGCTAGCGGGAGGAAGTACAGATACGCAGTATTTT
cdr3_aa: CSASLAGGSTDTQYF

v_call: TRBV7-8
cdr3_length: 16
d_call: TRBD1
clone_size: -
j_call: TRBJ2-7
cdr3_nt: TGTGCCAGCAGCATAGGCGGGACAGGGAGAACCTACGAGCAGTACTTC
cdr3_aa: CASSIGGTGRTYEQYF

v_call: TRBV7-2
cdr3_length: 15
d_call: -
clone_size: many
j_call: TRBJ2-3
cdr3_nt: TGTGCCAGCAGCTTAATCCGGGGGCAGACAGATACGCAGTATTTT
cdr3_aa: CASSLIRGQTDTQYF

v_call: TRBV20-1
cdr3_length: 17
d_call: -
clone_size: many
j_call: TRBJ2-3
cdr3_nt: TGCAGTGCGAGCCGTCTATTTGGGACCTCTCGCACAGATACGCAGTATTTT
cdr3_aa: CSASRLFGTSRTDTQYF

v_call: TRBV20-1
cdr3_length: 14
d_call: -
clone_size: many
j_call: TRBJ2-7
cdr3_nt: TGCAGTGCTAGGGGCGGGAACAACCCCTACGAGCAGTACTTC
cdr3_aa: CSARGGNNPYEQYF

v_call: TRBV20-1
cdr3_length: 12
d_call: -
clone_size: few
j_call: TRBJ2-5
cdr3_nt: TGCAGTGCTGCCTTAGGGGAGGAGACCCAGTACTTC
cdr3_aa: CSAALGEETQYF

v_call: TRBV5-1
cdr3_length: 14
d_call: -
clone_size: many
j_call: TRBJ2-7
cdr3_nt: TGCGCCAGCAGCAACCTAGCGAAGACCTACGAGCAGTACTTC
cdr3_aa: CASSNLAKTYEQYF

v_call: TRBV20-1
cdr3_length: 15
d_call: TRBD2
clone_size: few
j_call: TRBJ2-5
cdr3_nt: TGCAGTGCTCGCCCCGGGACTAGCGCCAAAGAGACCCAGTACTTC
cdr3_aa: CSARPGTSAKETQYF

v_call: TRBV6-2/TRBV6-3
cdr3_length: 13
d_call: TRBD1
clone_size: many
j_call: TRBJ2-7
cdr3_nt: TGTGCCAGCAAGCGGACAGGGCCACTCGAGCAGTACTTC
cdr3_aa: CASKRTGPLEQYF

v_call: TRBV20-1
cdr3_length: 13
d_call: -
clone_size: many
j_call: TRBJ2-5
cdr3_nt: TGCAGTGCTAGAGATCGGCAGGGACAGACCCAGTACTTC
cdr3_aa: CSARDRQGQTQYF

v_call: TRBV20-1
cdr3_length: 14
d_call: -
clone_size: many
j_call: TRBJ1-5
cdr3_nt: TGCAGTGCTAGAGAAGGGGGGGCCCAACAGCCCCAGCATTTT
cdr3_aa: CSAREGGAQQPQHF